Listed below are T cell receptor beta chains from one sample, sequenced in a study of Graves' ophthalmopathy and Graves' hyperthyroidism. Each CDR3 protein is one row after TCRdb ran MiXCR on the multiplex PCR reads. The table includes around 590,000 distinct CDR3 sequences, under 45% detected once. The sequenced sample consisted of peripheral blood or thyroid tissue (not recorded which). The receptors were sampled from an adult man with Graves' hyperthyroidism. CDR3s include the opening cysteine and the closing phenylalanine or tryptophan. The order of the fields is J gene, D gene, V gene, clone size, CDR3 DNA, CDR3 protein. A D gene is named only where the DNA matches it firmly. Some rows have no size entry. The others give once, few or many, or a class for an expanded clone.

>TRBJ1-4|NA|TRBV6-5|NA
TGTGCCAGCAGAAGGGGAGGGGGGCGGGCTAATGAAAAACTGTGTTTT
CASRRGGGRANEKLCF
>TRBJ1-4|NA|TRBV28|NA
TGTGCCAGCAGTATTTACAGGGAAATAAATGAAAAACTGTTTTTT
CASSIYREINEKLFF
>TRBJ1-6|NA|TRBV19|many
TGTGCCAGTAGAAAAGACGGGCAGGGAAATTCACCCCTCCACTTT
CASRKDGQGNSPLHF
>TRBJ2-1|NA|TRBV10-2|NA
TGCGCCAGCAGTGAGTCAGAGAGACACAATGAGCAGTTCTTC
CASSESERHNEQFF
>TRBJ2-3|TRBD1|TRBV7-2|NA
TGTGCCAGCAGCTCGGACAGGAGGAGCACAGATACGCAGTATTTT
CASSSDRRSTDTQYF
>TRBJ1-3|TRBD1|TRBV10-3|many
TGTGCCATCAGTTGGGACAGCAGCTCTGGAAACACCATATATTTT
CAISWDSSSGNTIYF
>TRBJ1-1|TRBD1|TRBV19|many
TGTGCCAGTAGTGTGACAGGGAGAGACACTGAAGCTTTCTTT
CASSVTGRDTEAFF
>TRBJ2-2|NA|TRBV2|many
TGTGCCAGCAGTGAAGCGCTAGGGGCTGGGGAGCTGTTTTTT
CASSEALGAGELFF
>TRBJ2-5|NA|TRBV24-1|few
TGTGCCACCAGTGAAGGGGACGGTTTGGAGACCCAGTACTTC
CATSEGDGLETQYF
>TRBJ1-5|NA|TRBV19|NA
TGTGCCAGTAAGGGAAGGAGGCAGAACAATCAGCCCCAGCATTTT
CASKGRRQNNQPQHF
>TRBJ1-1|NA|TRBV7-9|NA
TGTGCCAGCAGCTTAGCTGGGGCTTTCTTT
CASSLAGAFF
>TRBJ1-1|NA|TRBV5-8|many
TGTGCCAGCAGCTTGGGACCCCACACTGAAGCTTTCTTT
CASSLGPHTEAFF
>TRBJ2-7|NA|TRBV12-3/TRBV12-4|few
TGTGCCAGCAGTTTAAGGAGGGTAGGCTACGAGCAGTACTTC
CASSLRRVGYEQYF
>TRBJ2-7|NA|TRBV29-1|NA
TGCAGCGTTGTGACAGTTGGGTACGAGCAGTACTTC
CSVVTVGYEQYF
>TRBJ1-2|TRBD1|TRBV9|many
TGTGCCAGCAGCGCCGCCTCAGGGGGCGACGACTATGGCTACACCTTC
CASSAASGGDDYGYTF
>TRBJ2-5|TRBD2|TRBV7-9|NA
TGTGCCAGCAACCCACTAGCGGGAATTGACCAGTACTTC
CASNPLAGIDQYF
>TRBJ1-2|NA|TRBV19|few
TGTGCCAGTAGTGCCACGGACAGATCCTTCTTC
CASSATDRSFF
>TRBJ1-1|NA|TRBV6-6|few
TGTGCCAGCAGGCAAAACCCGGGACCCAGTGAAGCTTTCTTT
CASRQNPGPSEAFF
>TRBJ2-2|NA|TRBV20-1|NA
TGCAGTGCTAGAAGTGAGGGCGGGAGTAAAGCAGGGGGCGGGGAGCTGTTTTTT
CSARSEGGSKAGGGELFF
>TRBJ2-2|NA|TRBV10-3|few
TGTGCCATCATGCCGGACTCCCTCGGTTTCGGGGAGCTGTTTTTT
CAIMPDSLGFGELFF
>TRBJ1-3|NA|TRBV19|many
TGTGCCAGTAGTCTCCGCCGCTCTGGAAACACCATATATTTT
CASSLRRSGNTIYF
>TRBJ2-2|NA|TRBV4-2|few
TGTGCCAGCAGCCACCTGGAGGCCGGGGAGCTGTTTTTT
CASSHLEAGELFF
>TRBJ2-1|NA|TRBV2|NA
TGTGCCACCGCGGAGGAACTTGAGCAGTTCTTC
CATAEELEQFF
>TRBJ2-7|TRBD2|TRBV6-1|few
TGTGCCAGCAGTGAAGTGGCGGGGGGGATGGACGAGCAGTACTTC
CASSEVAGGMDEQYF
>TRBJ1-5|NA|TRBV5-4|NA
TGTGCCAGCAGCTGGGCCGGGGGCGACCAGCCCCAGCATTTT
CASSWAGGDQPQHF
>TRBJ1-2|TRBD1|TRBV11-2|few
TGTGCCAGCAGCTCAGGAACAGGGGTGGATGGCTACACCTTC
CASSSGTGVDGYTF
>TRBJ1-2|NA|TRBV6-5|NA
TGTGCCAGCAGTGAAGCGGGCTGGGGGGCGAACTATGGCTACACCTTC
CASSEAGWGANYGYTF
>TRBJ1-1|NA|TRBV7-9|NA
TGCGCCAGCAGCTTGACTCTGGCGGGGGGCGAGACTGAAGCTTTCTTT
CASSLTLAGGETEAFF
>TRBJ1-2|NA|TRBV20-1|few
TGCAGTGCTAGAAGAACGGATAACTATGGCTACACCTTC
CSARRTDNYGYTF
>TRBJ1-1|TRBD1|TRBV20-1|NA
TGCAGTGCTAGAGCGACAGGGGGACTTGCTTTCTTT
CSARATGGLAFF
>TRBJ1-1|NA|TRBV10-3|many
TGTGCCATCAGTAGCGCCGGGAACACTGAAGCTTTCTTT
CAISSAGNTEAFF
>TRBJ1-4|NA|TRBV2|many
TGTGCCAGCAGGGATGCGCGGCAACTGTTTTTT
CASRDARQLFF
>TRBJ2-7|NA|TRBV7-8|NA
TGTGCCAGCAGTGAAGGGGATGCGGGTGAAGATTTC
CASSEGDAGEDF
>TRBJ2-5|NA|TRBV11-2|NA
NA
CASSFYICSAREEGETQYF
>TRBJ1-5|NA|TRBV7-9|many
TGTGCCAGCAGTTTAGTCGGTCAGCCCCAGCATTTT
CASSLVGQPQHF
>TRBJ2-1|TRBD2|TRBV24-1|few
TGTGCCACCAGTGATTTGCAGAGTATAGCGGGACAACGCAATGAGCAGTTCTTC
CATSDLQSIAGQRNEQFF
>TRBJ2-7|NA|TRBV19|NA
TGTGCCAGTAGTGCTGACTCAAGCTCCTACGAGCAGTACTTC
CASSADSSSYEQYF
>TRBJ2-6|NA|TRBV20-1|NA
TGCAGTGCTAGAGAGCCTGGGACGTCCTCTGGGGCCAACGTCCTGACTTTC
CSAREPGTSSGANVLTF
>TRBJ2-2|NA|TRBV13|NA
TGTGCCAGCAGCTCCCCGTTGGAGAACACCGGGGAGCTGTTTTTT
CASSSPLENTGELFF
>TRBJ1-5|NA|TRBV2|NA
TGTGCCAGCAGTGCAGGGCTCCAGCATTTT
CASSAGLQHF